These T cell receptor beta chains were read from a single sample in a study of shared clonotypes between healthy human individuals. The protocol was immunoSEQ multiplex PCR, while the TCRdb copy is restricted to in-frame clones and leaves out a portion. This sample has about 980,000 clones; 70% to 85% occur once, and the top ten carry about 1.5%. Sample: memory CD4+ T cells sorted from blood. The receptors come from a man between 18 and 29 years old in good health. Each CDR3 is given with its conserved first and last residue. A D gene is named only where the DNA matches it firmly. Size tells how often a clone was seen (once, few, many) or the class of an expanded clone, and some rows leave it out.

j_gene: TRBJ1-1; v_gene: TRBV5-6; d_gene: TRBD1; abundance: -; CDR3nt: TGTGCCAGCAGCACGGGACAGGTAATGAACACTGAAGCTTTCTTT; CDR3aa: CASSTGQVMNTEAFF
j_gene: TRBJ2-7; v_gene: TRBV19; d_gene: -; abundance: -; CDR3nt: TGTGCCAGTAGTCCCGGACAGACCTTTTCCTACGAGCAGTACTTC; CDR3aa: CASSPGQTFSYEQYF
j_gene: TRBJ2-2; v_gene: TRBV10-3; d_gene: -; abundance: -; CDR3nt: TGTGCCATCAGTGAGAGGCAGGGGAACACCGGGGAGCTGTTTTTT; CDR3aa: CAISERQGNTGELFF
j_gene: TRBJ2-7; v_gene: TRBV5-6; d_gene: -; abundance: -; CDR3nt: TGTGCCAGCACCTCAGGGGGGTCCCCCTACGAGCAGTACTTC; CDR3aa: CASTSGGSPYEQYF
j_gene: TRBJ2-7; v_gene: TRBV5-4; d_gene: TRBD1; abundance: -; CDR3nt: TGTGCCAGCAGCCCCGGACAGGGTGGGAGGGAGCAGTACTTC; CDR3aa: CASSPGQGGREQYF
j_gene: TRBJ1-4; v_gene: TRBV2; d_gene: -; abundance: -; CDR3nt: TGTGCCAGCAGTGAAAACGCCCCCGAAAAACTGTTTTTT; CDR3aa: CASSENAPEKLFF
j_gene: TRBJ2-6; v_gene: TRBV6-1; d_gene: -; abundance: -; CDR3nt: TGTGCCAGCAACGATATCTCTGGGGCCAACGTCCTGACTTTC; CDR3aa: CASNDISGANVLTF
j_gene: TRBJ2-1; v_gene: TRBV5-1; d_gene: -; abundance: few; CDR3nt: TGCGCCAGCAGCTTGGCGCCAGCTTACAATGAGCAGTTCTTC; CDR3aa: CASSLAPAYNEQFF
j_gene: TRBJ2-3; v_gene: TRBV5-1; d_gene: -; abundance: -; CDR3nt: TGCGCCAGCAGCTTTAGGGCCCCGGACACAGATACGCAGTATTTT; CDR3aa: CASSFRAPDTDTQYF
j_gene: TRBJ1-1; v_gene: TRBV5-1; d_gene: -; abundance: few; CDR3nt: TGCGCCAGCAGCGAGCAGGTGAACACTGAAGCTTTCTTT; CDR3aa: CASSEQVNTEAFF
j_gene: TRBJ1-6; v_gene: TRBV27; d_gene: -; abundance: -; CDR3nt: TGTGCCAGCAGTGCCCTAACCCGTCCTAATTCACCCCTCCACTTT; CDR3aa: CASSALTRPNSPLHF
j_gene: TRBJ1-2; v_gene: TRBV9; d_gene: -; abundance: once; CDR3nt: TGTGCCAGCAGCGCAGGACAGACCTCCTCCTTGGATGGCTACACCTTC; CDR3aa: CASSAGQTSSLDGYTF
j_gene: TRBJ2-3; v_gene: TRBV30; d_gene: -; abundance: -; CDR3nt: TGTGCCTGGAAGTTCGGGGCGGGCCCAGATACGCAGTATTTT; CDR3aa: CAWKFGAGPDTQYF
j_gene: TRBJ1-2; v_gene: TRBV4-3; d_gene: -; abundance: few; CDR3nt: TGCGCCAGCAGCCAAGAAGGGTATGGCTACACCTTC; CDR3aa: CASSQEGYGYTF
j_gene: TRBJ2-1; v_gene: TRBV4-3; d_gene: TRBD1; abundance: many; CDR3nt: TGCGCCAGCAGCCAGAACGCGCCGGGACAGGGTGGTGAGCAGTTCTTC; CDR3aa: CASSQNAPGQGGEQFF
j_gene: TRBJ2-7; v_gene: TRBV4-1; d_gene: -; abundance: -; CDR3nt: TGCGCCAGCAGCATAGAGGGGGACACTCTTTACGAGCAGTACTTC; CDR3aa: CASSIEGDTLYEQYF
j_gene: TRBJ2-1; v_gene: TRBV4-2; d_gene: TRBD2; abundance: -; CDR3nt: TGTGCCAGCAGCCAACCCCCTACTAGCGGGCAGTTCTTC; CDR3aa: CASSQPPTSGQFF
j_gene: TRBJ1-6; v_gene: TRBV5-6; d_gene: -; abundance: -; CDR3nt: TGTGCCAGCAGCTTGGATCGAGGTACTTCACCCCTCCACTTT; CDR3aa: CASSLDRGTSPLHF
j_gene: TRBJ2-1; v_gene: TRBV2; d_gene: -; abundance: -; CDR3nt: TGTGCCAGCAGTGGCCGACTAAAAGGCAATGAGCAGTTCTTC; CDR3aa: CASSGRLKGNEQFF
j_gene: TRBJ1-6; v_gene: TRBV5-1; d_gene: TRBD1; abundance: many; CDR3nt: TGCGCCAGCAGCTCTTCATCTACAGGGGGTCTATCACCCCTCCACTTT; CDR3aa: CASSSSSTGGLSPLHF
j_gene: TRBJ2-7; v_gene: TRBV7-2; d_gene: TRBD1; abundance: -; CDR3nt: TGTGCCAGCAGCCCCCAGCAGGGGGCTTACGAGCAGTACTTC; CDR3aa: CASSPQQGAYEQYF
j_gene: TRBJ2-7; v_gene: TRBV19; d_gene: -; abundance: once; CDR3nt: TGTGCCAGTAGTATAGGGCCCCGCTACGAGCAGTACTTC; CDR3aa: CASSIGPRYEQYF
j_gene: TRBJ1-2; v_gene: TRBV10-3; d_gene: -; abundance: few; CDR3nt: TGTGCCATCAGTGAAGGTGCAGGGCGAACCTATGGCTACACCTTC; CDR3aa: CAISEGAGRTYGYTF
j_gene: TRBJ2-7; v_gene: TRBV19; d_gene: -; abundance: -; CDR3nt: TGTGCCAGTAGTATAGACAGTTCCACCTACGAGCAGTACTTC; CDR3aa: CASSIDSSTYEQYF
j_gene: TRBJ2-2; v_gene: TRBV19; d_gene: TRBD1; abundance: -; CDR3nt: TGTGCCAGTACCGCGGGACAGGGGGCTGTGGGGGAGCTGTTTTTT; CDR3aa: CASTAGQGAVGELFF
j_gene: TRBJ2-2; v_gene: TRBV19; d_gene: TRBD2; abundance: -; CDR3nt: TGTGCCAGTAGTATCAGCGGGGGCGCGAACACCGGGGAGCTGTTTTTT; CDR3aa: CASSISGGANTGELFF
j_gene: TRBJ2-1; v_gene: TRBV25-1; d_gene: TRBD2; abundance: -; CDR3nt: TGTGCCAGAACCGGGGGGACTACCTTTTACAATGAGCAGTTCTTC; CDR3aa: CARTGGTTFYNEQFF
j_gene: TRBJ1-5; v_gene: TRBV9; d_gene: -; abundance: few; CDR3nt: TGTGCCAGCAGTGGGGGGCCCGAGGGCAATCAGCCCCAGCATTTT; CDR3aa: CASSGGPEGNQPQHF
j_gene: TRBJ2-3; v_gene: TRBV5-6; d_gene: -; abundance: -; CDR3nt: TGTGCCAGCAGCTTGGTGGCATTGGGGATGCGTACGCAGTATTTT; CDR3aa: CASSLVALGMRTQYF
j_gene: TRBJ1-6; v_gene: TRBV28; d_gene: TRBD1; abundance: once; CDR3nt: TGTGCCAGCAGATCCATAGGGGGCGCCGATGATTCACCCCTCCACTTT; CDR3aa: CASRSIGGADDSPLHF
j_gene: TRBJ2-7; v_gene: TRBV5-1; d_gene: TRBD1; abundance: once; CDR3nt: TGCGCCAGCGGACAGGGCAACTACGAGCAGTACTTC; CDR3aa: CASGQGNYEQYF
j_gene: TRBJ1-2; v_gene: TRBV11-1; d_gene: -; abundance: -; CDR3nt: TGTGCCAGCAGCTTTGGAGCTAACTATGGCTACACCTTC; CDR3aa: CASSFGANYGYTF
j_gene: TRBJ2-2; v_gene: TRBV18; d_gene: -; abundance: -; CDR3nt: TGTGCCAGCTCACCACCAGTTGGGGAGCTGTTTTTT; CDR3aa: CASSPPVGELFF
j_gene: TRBJ2-1; v_gene: TRBV15; d_gene: TRBD2; abundance: -; CDR3nt: TGTGCCACCAGCAGAGATCTGGCGGGGGGGCTGAATGAGCAGTTCTTC; CDR3aa: CATSRDLAGGLNEQFF
j_gene: TRBJ1-6; v_gene: TRBV6-4; d_gene: -; abundance: few; CDR3nt: TGTGCCAGCAGTGAAGACAGACGATCACCCCTCCACTTT; CDR3aa: CASSEDRRSPLHF
j_gene: TRBJ1-5; v_gene: TRBV6-6; d_gene: TRBD1; abundance: few; CDR3nt: TGTGCCAGCAGTTCGACAGGGAGGAGCAATCAGCCCCAGCATTTT; CDR3aa: CASSSTGRSNQPQHF
j_gene: TRBJ1-1; v_gene: TRBV7-9; d_gene: TRBD1; abundance: once; CDR3nt: TGTGCCAGCAGGGACAGGCTGGGGACTGAAGCTTTCTTT; CDR3aa: CASRDRLGTEAFF
j_gene: TRBJ1-1; v_gene: TRBV5-4; d_gene: TRBD1; abundance: few; CDR3nt: TGTGCCAGCAGCAGGACAGGGGACACTGAAGCTTTCTTT; CDR3aa: CASSRTGDTEAFF
j_gene: TRBJ1-1; v_gene: TRBV18; d_gene: -; abundance: -; CDR3nt: TGTGCCAGCTCACCAATGGAGAGTGAAGCTTTCTTT; CDR3aa: CASSPMESEAFF
j_gene: TRBJ2-3; v_gene: TRBV30; d_gene: TRBD2; abundance: -; CDR3nt: TGTGCCTGGAGTCAAGGACTAGCGGGAGTAGATACGCAGTATTTT; CDR3aa: CAWSQGLAGVDTQYF
j_gene: TRBJ1-6; v_gene: TRBV6-5; d_gene: -; abundance: -; CDR3nt: TGTGCCAGCAGTGCGGGGCTGTTTGTCCCCCTCCACTTT; CDR3aa: CASSAGLFVPLHF
j_gene: TRBJ2-5; v_gene: TRBV30; d_gene: TRBD1; abundance: -; CDR3nt: TGTGCCTGGAGTGTACGTGGGGACAGGGTGTCCCAGTACTTC; CDR3aa: CAWSVRGDRVSQYF
j_gene: TRBJ2-2; v_gene: TRBV6-5; d_gene: -; abundance: -; CDR3nt: TGTGCCAGCAAGACAGCCGAGGTCAGCGGGGAGCTGTTTTTT; CDR3aa: CASKTAEVSGELFF
j_gene: TRBJ2-7; v_gene: TRBV10-2; d_gene: TRBD2; abundance: -; CDR3nt: TGCGCCAGCAGTGAGATAGGGACTACCTACGAGCAGTACTTC; CDR3aa: CASSEIGTTYEQYF
j_gene: TRBJ1-6; v_gene: TRBV5-8; d_gene: TRBD1; abundance: -; CDR3nt: TGTGCCAGCAGCTTGGAGACAGGGGGCAGGGGTTCACCCCTCCACTTT; CDR3aa: CASSLETGGRGSPLHF
j_gene: TRBJ1-5; v_gene: TRBV30; d_gene: TRBD1; abundance: -; CDR3nt: TGTGCCTGGAGTTCAGCGACAGGGAACAATCAGCCCCAGCATTTT; CDR3aa: CAWSSATGNNQPQHF
j_gene: TRBJ2-3; v_gene: TRBV6-6; d_gene: -; abundance: once; CDR3nt: TGTGCCAGCAGTTACCGCAGGAACACAGATACGCAGTATTTT; CDR3aa: CASSYRRNTDTQYF
j_gene: TRBJ2-2; v_gene: TRBV5-4; d_gene: -; abundance: -; CDR3nt: TGTGCCAGCAGCTTGTCCGGGGCGGGCACCGGGGAGCTGTTTTTT; CDR3aa: CASSLSGAGTGELFF
j_gene: TRBJ2-7; v_gene: TRBV7-9; d_gene: TRBD2; abundance: -; CDR3nt: TGTGCCAGCAGCTTGGGGACTAGCGGGAGCAATGAGCAGTACTTC; CDR3aa: CASSLGTSGSNEQYF
j_gene: TRBJ2-1; v_gene: TRBV10-3; d_gene: -; abundance: -; CDR3nt: TGTGCCATCAGTGAGGCTGGCCTCCCTTACAATGAGCAGTTCTTC; CDR3aa: CAISEAGLPYNEQFF
j_gene: TRBJ1-2; v_gene: TRBV7-9; d_gene: -; abundance: -; CDR3nt: TGTGCCAGCAGCTTAGGAGGGGGGTCTGATGGCTACACCTTC; CDR3aa: CASSLGGGSDGYTF
j_gene: TRBJ2-5; v_gene: TRBV11-2; d_gene: TRBD1; abundance: -; CDR3nt: TGTGCCAGCAGCGTCAACCCAGGGACAGGGAAAGAGACCCAGTACTTC; CDR3aa: CASSVNPGTGKETQYF
j_gene: TRBJ1-1; v_gene: TRBV6-1; d_gene: TRBD1; abundance: -; CDR3nt: TGTGCCAGCAGTGAAGCATACAGGGGCCCTGAAGCTTTCTTT; CDR3aa: CASSEAYRGPEAFF
j_gene: TRBJ1-3; v_gene: TRBV11-2; d_gene: -; abundance: -; CDR3nt: TGTGCCAGCAGCTTAGCTGCAGACCGCACCATATATTTT; CDR3aa: CASSLAADRTIYF
j_gene: TRBJ1-3; v_gene: TRBV5-1; d_gene: TRBD1; abundance: -; CDR3nt: TGCGCCAGCAGCTTTACGGGACAGCAAGGAAACACCATATATTTT; CDR3aa: CASSFTGQQGNTIYF
j_gene: TRBJ1-4; v_gene: TRBV5-1; d_gene: -; abundance: -; CDR3nt: TGCGCCAGCAGCCCTTCGGGGGGCAATGAAAAACTGTTTTTT; CDR3aa: CASSPSGGNEKLFF
j_gene: TRBJ2-2; v_gene: TRBV28; d_gene: -; abundance: -; CDR3nt: TGTGCCAGCGATGAACAGCGGGCCGGGGAGCTGTTTTTT; CDR3aa: CASDEQRAGELFF
j_gene: TRBJ2-3; v_gene: TRBV19; d_gene: TRBD2; abundance: -; CDR3nt: TGTGCCAGTAAGAAGGGGACTAGCTTTGTCACAGATACGCAGTATTTT; CDR3aa: CASKKGTSFVTDTQYF
j_gene: TRBJ2-7; v_gene: TRBV5-1; d_gene: -; abundance: -; CDR3nt: TGCGCCAGCAGCTCGGGATACGAGCAGTACTTC; CDR3aa: CASSSGYEQYF
j_gene: TRBJ1-1; v_gene: TRBV4-1; d_gene: -; abundance: few; CDR3nt: TGCGCCAGCAGCCAAGTGCCGAACACTGAAGCTTTCTTT; CDR3aa: CASSQVPNTEAFF